The entry below gives a single T cell receptor (beta chain) sequence along with its context. Between the trimmed V and J ends, which lost 2 bases and 7 bases, there was a span of 9 bases. CDR3 size: 11 residues. The germline gives CDR1 DFQATT, CDR2 SNEGSKA (reference sequence). These data belong to a study of chemoradiotherapy in HPV16-positive cancers. Produced via immunoSEQ multiplex PCR; TCRdb's table is partial and in-frame only. The sample lists 7,000 to 9,000 clones; 74% were seen once. This sample comprised tumor tissue, obtained from a patient who underwent chemoradiotherapy. This TCR was recovered from a human donor with HPV-associated anogenital cancer. The rearrangement links TRBV20-1 to TRBJ2-7, with a tentative D call TRBD1 (6 bases). The CDR3 region has the DNA TGCAGTGCTAGACTAGGGACAGAGCAGTACTTC. Translated: CSARLGTEQYF.